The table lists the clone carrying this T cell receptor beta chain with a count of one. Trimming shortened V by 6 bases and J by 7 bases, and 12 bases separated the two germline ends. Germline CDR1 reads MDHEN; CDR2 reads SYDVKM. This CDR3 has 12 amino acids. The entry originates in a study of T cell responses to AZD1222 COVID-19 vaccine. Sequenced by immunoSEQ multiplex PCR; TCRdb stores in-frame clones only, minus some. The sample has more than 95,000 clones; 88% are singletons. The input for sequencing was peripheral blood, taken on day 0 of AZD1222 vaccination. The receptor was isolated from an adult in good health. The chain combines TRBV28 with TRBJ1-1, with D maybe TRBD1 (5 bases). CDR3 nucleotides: TGTGCCAGCAGGCCAGGGAAGGATGAAGCTTTCTTT. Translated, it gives CASRPGKDEAFF.